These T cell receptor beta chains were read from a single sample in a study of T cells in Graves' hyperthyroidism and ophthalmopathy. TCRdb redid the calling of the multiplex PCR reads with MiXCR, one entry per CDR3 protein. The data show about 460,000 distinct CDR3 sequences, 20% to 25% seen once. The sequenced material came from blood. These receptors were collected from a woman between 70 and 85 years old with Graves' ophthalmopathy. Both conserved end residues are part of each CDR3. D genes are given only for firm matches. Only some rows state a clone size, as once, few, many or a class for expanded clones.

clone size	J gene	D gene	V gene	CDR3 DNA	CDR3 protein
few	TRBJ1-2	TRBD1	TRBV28	TGTGCCAGCAGGGCCGGGACAGTCGCCGCGGGCTACACCTTC	CASRAGTVAAGYTF
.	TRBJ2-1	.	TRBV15	TGTGCCACCAGCAGAACCCGCGGAGGGGCGGGCTACAATGAGCAGTTCTTC	CATSRTRGGAGYNEQFF
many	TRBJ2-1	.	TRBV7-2	TGTGCCAGCAGCTTACGGTCTTGGGGGGGCCGCAATGAGCAGTTCTTC	CASSLRSWGGRNEQFF
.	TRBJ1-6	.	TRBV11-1	TGTGCCAGCAGCCAACAGGGAGGTTCACCCCTCCACTTT	CASSQQGGSPLHF
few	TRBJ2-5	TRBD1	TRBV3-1	TGTGCCAGCAGCCAGGACAGGGGGCGCGGGGAGACCCAGTACTTC	CASSQDRGRGETQYF
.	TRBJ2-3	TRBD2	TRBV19	TGTGCCAGTAGTATAGGGACTAGCGGGAGAACAGATACGCAGTATTTT	CASSIGTSGRTDTQYF
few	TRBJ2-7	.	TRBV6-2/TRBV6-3	TGTGCCAGCACTCCAGCGGTAGGGGTCTACGAGCAGTACTTC	CASTPAVGVYEQYF
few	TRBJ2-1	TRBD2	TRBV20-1	TGCAGTGCTAGAGATCCGGGAGGAAACTACAATGAGCAGTTCTTC	CSARDPGGNYNEQFF
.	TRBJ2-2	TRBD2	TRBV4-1	TGCGCCAGCAGCCCCCTTAGCGGGAGGGCGACCGGGGAGCTGTTTTTT	CASSPLSGRATGELFF
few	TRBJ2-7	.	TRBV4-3	TGCGCCAGCAGCCAAGATCACTGGGGGAACGCGTACGAGCAGTACTTC	CASSQDHWGNAYEQYF
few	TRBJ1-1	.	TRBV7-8	TGTGCCAGCAGCTTAGGACAATGGGACACTGAAGCTTTCTTT	CASSLGQWDTEAFF
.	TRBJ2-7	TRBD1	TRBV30	TGTGCCTGGGGGACAGGGACCCACGAGCAGTACTTC	CAWGTGTHEQYF
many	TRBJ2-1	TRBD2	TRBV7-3	TGTGCCAGCAGCCCGCTAGCGGGATCCTACAATGAGCAGTTCTTC	CASSPLAGSYNEQFF
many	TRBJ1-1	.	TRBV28	TGTGCCACCGGAATGGCTGTAGGGATCATGAACACTGAAGCTTTCTTT	CATGMAVGIMNTEAFF
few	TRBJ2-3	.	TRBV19	TGTGCCAGTAGTATGATGACACTCTACACAGATACGCAGTATTTT	CASSMMTLYTDTQYF
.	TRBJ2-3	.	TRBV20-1	TGCAGTGCCGCTAGCGTTCAAAAGGTTGATACGCAGTATTTT	CSAASVQKVDTQYF
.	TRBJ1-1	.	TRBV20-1	TGCAGTGCTAGAGATTGGGGCAGGGCTACTTTCTTT	CSARDWGRATFF
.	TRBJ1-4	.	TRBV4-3	TGCGCCAGCAGCCAAGACAGGGTTTATAATGAAAAACTGTTTTTT	CASSQDRVYNEKLFF
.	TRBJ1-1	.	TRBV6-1	TGTGCCAGCAGTTATGGTCGGGGGTTGGGTAAAACTTTCTTT	CASSYGRGLGKTFF
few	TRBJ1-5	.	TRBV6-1	TGTGCCACTGGGACGGTTAGCACACCCCAGCATTTT	CATGTVSTPQHF
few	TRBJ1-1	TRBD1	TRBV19	TGTGCCGCCCAGACAGGGGTCAACACTGAAGCTTTCTTT	CAAQTGVNTEAFF
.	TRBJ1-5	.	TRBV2	TGTGCCAGCGGTAGAGATAGCAATCAGCCCCAGCATTTT	CASGRDSNQPQHF